The 26 T cell receptor beta chains below all came from one sample that was sequenced in a study of read filtering for tumor transcriptome and immune sequencing (dated by TCRdb to about 2020). The data were produced on an Illumina HiSeq 4000. The Immunoverse kit was used to build TCR libraries from about 430 ng RNA, with molecular barcoded adaptors covering alpha/delta and beta/gamma chains. TCRdb reprocessing: public reads trimmed at Q25 with fastp, clones called with MiXCR, in-frame beta chains kept. Each entry is one CDR3 protein sequence, shown with its most common DNA and genes. This sample holds roughly 68,000 distinct CDR3 sequences; approximately 15% were observed only once. Of the sample, under 55% falls within the top ten clones. Material: a population of CD138-negative cells sorted from bone marrow. The sample's cell subset or site, from its label and the paper: bone marrow mononuclear cells depleted of CD138+ plasma/myeloma cells by negative magnetic selection. The receptors stem from a donor aged 40 or older with multiple myeloma.

V is TRBV20-1 and J is TRBJ2-2; 8 nucleotides match TRBD1. V shed 0 bases, J shed 7 bases, and the junction held 10 bases outside the gene matches. Germline-derived CDR1 and CDR2 are DFQATT and SNEGSKA (reference sequence). This CDR3 is 16 amino acids long. In DNA, the CDR3 is TGCAGTGCTAGAGATTTCGGACAGGGTTCGGGCGGGGAGCTGTTTTTT. Translating gives CSARDFGQGSGGELFF.

This clonotype appeared many times. The chain combines TRBV11-2 with TRBJ2-2; tentative D call: TRBD1 (6 bases). This CDR3 contains 16 residues. The V and J ends lost 0 bases and 5 bases respectively, with 13 bases between them. The germline CDR1 and CDR2 sequences are SGHAT and FQNNGV. The DNA of the CDR3 is TGTGCCAGCAGCTTAGAGGGGGCAGAACTGACCGGGGAGCTGTTTTTT. Protein product: CASSLEGAELTGELFF.

In this sample, this clonotype turned up many times. The V and J genes are TRBV7-3 and TRBJ2-1, with 8 bases identical to TRBD2. V dropped 5 bases and J dropped 0; count of bases not matched to a gene: 6. The germline V gene encodes CDR1 SGHTA and CDR2 FQGTGA. The CDR3 is 16 amino acids. The CDR3 loop is CASSPYGTSSYNEQFF. In DNA form, the CDR3 reads TGTGCCAGCAGCCCTTACGGGACTAGCTCCTACAATGAGCAGTTCTTC.

There are many counts of this clonotype. The V and J genes are TRBV30 and TRBJ2-7; TRBD2 agrees at 13 bases. From germline, CDR1 is GTSNPN and CDR2 SVGIG (reference sequence). The CDR3 loop spans 17 amino acids. V gave up 1 base and J gave up 2 bases; unmatched junction bases: 8. The CDR3 bases are TGTGCCTGGAGTGCTCTTCGAACTAGCGGGAGGGCCTACGAGCAGTACTTC. This encodes CAWSALRTSGRAYEQYF.

This clonotype was found many times. This chain connects TRBV6-2 or TRBV6-3 to TRBJ2-2; D is possibly TRBD2 (5 bases). Per germline, CDR1 MNHEY and CDR2 SVGEGT. V lost 6 bases, J lost 4 bases, and 9 bases lay in between. The CDR3 has 13 amino acids. CDR3 bases: TGTGCCAGCAGCCGTACTAGCACCGGGGAGCTGTTTTTT. Amino acids: CASSRTSTGELFF.

This clonotype was recorded once. Just one base apart from a much larger clone, this may be a read error. V usage is TRBV16 and J usage is TRBJ2-1; D ambiguous. The CDR3 has 11 amino acids. From germline, CDR1 is KGHSY and CDR2 FQNENV. The CDR3 here is CTSSQLGEQFF. CDR3 nucleotide sequence: TGTACCAGCAGCCAATTGGGTGAGCAGTTCTTC.

The chain carries TRBV20-1 and TRBJ2-1; tentative D call: TRBD2 (6 bases). The length of the CDR3 is 16 residues. Germline V gene sequence: CDR1 DFQATT, CDR2 SNEGSKA (reference sequence). Trimming took 0 bases from V and 1 from J, leaving 13 bases between them. In DNA, the CDR3 is TGCAGTGCTAGAGAGACTATCGGGAGTTCCTACAATGAGCAGTTCTTC. Its protein product is CSARETIGSSYNEQFF.

To note about this clonotype: It is likely a read error, because the conserved phenylalanine at the end of the CDR3 is missing. This sequence joins TRBV5-1 and TRBJ1-4; no definite D call. The germline V gene has CDR1 SGHRS and CDR2 YFSETQ. V was pared by 0 bases and J by 4 bases, with 10 bases between. The CDR3 is 15 amino acids. This chain's CDR3 is CASSLAGMDNEKLFL. The DNA for the CDR3 is TGCGCCAGCAGCTTGGCGGGGATGGATAATGAAAAACTGTTTTTA.

Turning to this clonotype: A much larger clonotype is one base distant, so this may be a read error. The chain joins TRBV5-1 to TRBJ2-3; TRBD2 matches at 8 bases. The germline V gene has CDR1 SGHRS and CDR2 YFSETQ. The J segment lost 0 bases and the V segment lost 3 bases, leaving 3 bases of the junction unmatched. The CDR3 covers 15 residues. CDR3 amino acids: CASSSSSGSTDTQYF. CDR3 bases: TGCGCCAGCAGCTCGTCTAGCGGGAGCACAGATACGCAGTATTTT. The full variable domain, completed using reference TRBV5-1 and TRBJ2-3, is KAGVTQTPRYLIKTRGQQVTLSCSPISGHRSVSWYQQTPGQGLQFLFEYFSETQRNKGNFPGRFSGRQFSNSRSEMNVSTLELGDSALYLCASSSSSGSTDTQYFGPGTRLTVL.

The chain couples TRBV12-3 or TRBV12-4 to TRBJ2-2, with 7 bases fitting TRBD2. The ends lost 8 bases at V and 5 bases at J; junction bases unmatched: 8. The CDR3 loop spans 14 amino acids. The CDR3 bases are TGTGCCAGCCTCCCCGGGACTAAAACCGGGGAGCTGTTTTTT. This encodes CASLPGTKTGELFF.

This clonotype came up many times. The genes are TRBV29-1 and TRBJ2-7; 10 bases map to TRBD2. The CDR3 runs to 14 residues. Germline CDR1 SQVTM, CDR2 ANQGSEA. Trimming removed 3 bases from V and 3 bases from J; junction bases left unmatched: 5. The CDR3: CSVEASGRDYEQYF. CDR3 coding DNA: TGCAGCGTTGAGGCTAGCGGGAGAGACTACGAGCAGTACTTC.

Comments on this clonotype: One base separates it from a far larger clone, so it is likely a read error. The chain has TRBV12-3 or TRBV12-4 and TRBJ1-6; D not certain. The CDR3 has 12 amino acids. The CDR3 here is CASSPRTTEDFF. The CDR3 DNA follows: TGTGCCAGCAGTCCCCGGACCACTGAAGATTTCTTT.

This clonotype was recorded at least ten times. This chain joins TRBV7-9 and TRBJ2-3; D is perhaps TRBD2 (5 bases). This CDR3 has 15 residues. V lost 0 bases and J 4 bases, leaving 11 bases between the germline ends. CDR1 SEHNR and CDR2 FQNEAQ come from the germline V gene (reference sequence). This chain's CDR3 is CASSLALGPSDTQYF. DNA for the CDR3: TGTGCCAGCAGCTTAGCACTAGGACCGTCAGATACGCAGTATTTT.

This clonotype was found a few times. The genes are TRBV2 and TRBJ1-4; weak D call: TRBD1 (5 bases). Germline V gene data show CDR1 as SNHLY and CDR2 as FYNNEI. There are 12 residues in the CDR3. V dropped 10 bases and J dropped 7 bases, with 13 bases sitting between them. The CDR3 sequence is CATRVYSEKLFF. The CDR3 region has the DNA TGTGCCACCAGGGTTTACAGTGAAAAACTGTTTTTT.

This clonotype has a count of ten or more. The CDR3 here is CASSPGTGGPNEQFF. The CDR3 region has the DNA TGTGCCAGCAGTCCCGGGACAGGGGGGCCCAATGAGCAGTTCTTC. The chain combines TRBV6-6 with TRBJ2-1, with 11 bases matching TRBD1. Trimming removed 5 bases from V and 6 bases from J; junction bases left unmatched: 6. In germline, CDR1 is MNHNY, CDR2 SVGAGI (reference sequence). This CDR3 is 15 amino acids long.

There are many counts of this clonotype. V is TRBV6-2 or TRBV6-3 and J is TRBJ1-5; 8 nucleotides line up with TRBD1. J was trimmed by 5 bases and V by 0 bases; bases with no gene match: 6. The CDR3 length is 16 residues. Germline lookup yields CDR1 MNHEY and CDR2 SVGEGT. CDR3 region: CASSYSPGGFDQPQHF. The CDR3 nucleotides are TGTGCCAGCAGTTACTCGCCAGGGGGCTTCGATCAGCCCCAGCATTTT.

This clonotype showed up just once. A read error may be the cause here, since a much bigger clone is one base away. This chain uses TRBV7-3 with TRBJ1-2; TRBD1 might be the D (6 bases). The germline V and J ends were trimmed by 5 bases and 12 bases, with 25 bases remaining between them. The CDR3 has 15 residues. Germline V lookup: CDR1 SGHTA, CDR2 FQGTGA. As DNA, the CDR3 is TGTGCCAGCAGCCCTGGGGGGGGCAGAGGGGGAGGCCACACCTTC. Protein: CASSPGGGRGGGHTF.

There are many counts of this clonotype. The chain combines TRBV4-3 with TRBJ2-1, with 9 bases lining up with TRBD1. The germline gives CDR1 LGHNA, CDR2 YSLEER. The ends lost 3 bases at V and 7 bases at J; junction bases unmatched: 13. The CDR3 totals 17 residues. The CDR3 nucleotides read TGCGCCAGCAGCCACGCCTGGGGACAGGGAATGGGGAATGAGCAGTTCTTC. Protein product: CASSHAWGQGMGNEQFF.

The chain carries TRBV5-6 and TRBJ2-7; 10 nucleotides agree with TRBD1. This CDR3 comprises 15 residues. Germline lookup yields CDR1 SGHDT and CDR2 YYEEEE. V lost 4 bases to trimming and J lost 6 bases; unmatched junction nucleotides: 10. CDR3 protein: CASSDRDRGFREQYF. The CDR3 coding sequence is TGTGCCAGCAGCGACCGGGACAGGGGTTTTCGCGAGCAGTACTTC. The complete variable domain, with remaining parts taken from reference TRBV5-6 and TRBJ2-7, reads DAGVTQSPTHLIKTRGQQVTLRCSPKSGHDTVSWYQQALGQGPQFIFQYYEEEERQRGNFPDRFSGHQFPNYSSELNVNALLLGDSALYLCASSDRDRGFREQYFGPGTRLTVT.

This clonotype occurred a few times. The chain is built from TRBV9 and TRBJ2-6; D unresolved. Germline CDR1 SGDLS, CDR2 YYNGEE. V gave up 0 bases and J gave up 5 bases, with 9 bases separating them. The CDR3 is 15 residues long. The CDR3 DNA reads as TGTGCCAGCAGCGTAGTGGGAAGTAGGGCCAACGTCCTGACTTTC. Protein: CASSVVGSRANVLTF. Using reference TRBV9 and TRBJ2-6 for the parts outside the CDR3, the full variable domain is DSGVTQTPKHLITATGQRVTLRCSPRSGDLSVYWYQQSLDQGLQFLIQYYNGEERAKGNILERFSAQQFPDLHSELNLSSLELGDSALYFCASSVVGSRANVLTFGAGSRLTVL.

This clonotype was detected ten times or more. The chain combines TRBV19 with TRBJ2-1, with TRBD2 identical over 8 bases. The trim removed 3 bases at V and 3 bases at J, leaving 4 bases unmatched. The CDR3 is 15 residues long. Germline-derived CDR1 and CDR2 are LNHDA and SQIVND (reference sequence). The CDR3 protein is CASSISAGDYNEQFF. For the CDR3, the DNA is TGTGCCAGTAGTATTTCAGCGGGGGACTACAATGAGCAGTTCTTC.

Ten or more counts support this clonotype. CDR3 sequence reads: CASSDQSSYNEQFF. For the CDR3, the DNA is TGTGCCAGCAGTGACCAAAGCTCCTACAATGAGCAGTTCTTC. The rearrangement uses TRBV2 and TRBJ2-1; D is unresolved. Trimming left V 3 bases short and J 0 bases short, with 6 bases between. The germline CDR1 and CDR2 sequences are SNHLY and FYNNEI. This CDR3 is 14 amino acids long.

This clonotype was seen many times. Here the CDR3 DNA reads TGCAGTGCTAGGAAAAGGTTTGCTAGGGGACTAGCGACGTACGAGCAGTACTTC. It codes for CSARKRFARGLATYEQYF. V usage is TRBV20-1 and J usage is TRBJ2-7, with 10 bases aligning to TRBD2. Trimming cost V 3 bases and J 4 bases; bases outside gene matches: 18. Germline CDR1 is DFQATT and CDR2 is SNEGSKA (reference sequence). CDR3 size: 18 residues.

J is TRBJ2-1 and V is TRBV7-6; TRBD1 matches 8 bases. Germline CDR1 reads SGHVS; CDR2 reads FNYEAQ. The CDR3 runs to 15 residues. The V segment lost 5 bases and the J segment 8 bases; nucleotides outside the gene matches: 11. DNA of the CDR3: TGTGCCAGCAGCGCTCCCGGGACAGGCGGCCATGAGCAGTTCTTC. As protein: CASSAPGTGGHEQFF.

This clonotype was recorded many times. This rearrangement joins TRBV29-1 to TRBJ2-7; 7 nucleotides match TRBD1. The CDR3 has 15 amino acids. V gave up 0 bases and J gave up 2 bases; unmatched junction bases: 7. From germline, CDR1 is SQVTM and CDR2 ANQGSEA. The CDR3 protein is CSVEDPGTATYEQYF. The CDR3 nucleotides read TGCAGCGTTGAAGACCCCGGGACAGCTACCTACGAGCAGTACTTC.

This clonotype was observed once. Compared with germline, one end of the junction differs, possibly owing to a read error. This chain uses TRBV6-1 with TRBJ1-3, with D unresolved. The CDR3 is 15 amino acids. CDR1 and CDR2 (germline): MNHNS, SASEGT. The CDR3 loop reads CASSPDVTSGNTMYF. In nucleotides, the CDR3 is TGTGCCAGCAGCCCGGACGTGACCTCTGGAAACACCATGTATTTT.